This T cell receptor (beta chain) was observed in a study of cytomegalovirus exposure and HLA in healthy donors. Points from the study as a whole: As a later analysis revealed, most CMV-associated TCR beta chains appeared HLA-restricted.

With 60 Vbeta and 13 Jbeta primers, the PCR was carried out. Only in-frame clones appear in the TCRdb table, and some are missing; sequencing was by immunoSEQ multiplex PCR. The data hold about 160,000 clones, with 65% to 80% observed a single time. The CDR3 length is 14 residues. Germline assignment: CDR1 MDHEN and CDR2 SYDVKM. Trimming removed 2 bases at V and 5 bases at J, with 12 bases between. With respect to this clone: Its specificity is unknown.

The specimen sequenced was PBMCs. The receptor comes from a man aged 40-49 years in good health and CMV-seronegative. The chain has TRBV28 and TRBJ2-5; D not resolved. The CDR3 region is CASSLVFRRETQYF. Here the CDR3 DNA reads TGTGCCAGCAGTTTAGTCTTTCGGCGGGAGACCCAGTACTTC.